A selection of T cell receptor beta chains follows, all from one sample in a study of T-cell memory formation after mild COVID-19. TCRdb ran MiXCR on the 5' RACE reads and lists one entry per CDR3 protein. Counted here are more than 150,000 distinct CDR3 sequences, less than 20% occurring once; the ten biggest clones make up roughly 3.7%. Specimen: PBMCs or a T cell subset sorted from them (not recorded which). These receptors were taken from a man aged 18-30 years who had mild COVID-19 (a few samples of this study predate the infection). Cell type and time point are not known. Each CDR3 is given with its conserved first and last residue. D genes are given only for firm matches. For some rows the clone size is stated as once, few or many, or as a class when expanded; others skip it.

j_call | clone_size | v_call | d_call | cdr3_nt | cdr3_aa
TRBJ2-7 | few | TRBV7-2 | TRBD2 | TGTGCCAGCAGCTCCCGGGCTAGCGGGGCTAAGCAGTACTTC | CASSSRASGAKQYF
TRBJ1-1 | many | TRBV5-5 | TRBD1 | TGTGCCAGCAGCCCCGATGGACAGGGAAGCATGAACACTGAAGCTTTCTTT | CASSPDGQGSMNTEAFF
TRBJ1-5 | - | TRBV24-1 | - | TGTGCCACCAGTGATGGGAGTCAGCCCCAGCATTTT | CATSDGSQPQHF
TRBJ2-2 | many | TRBV7-9 | - | TGTGCCAGCAGCTCTACCGGGGAGCTGTTTTTT | CASSSTGELFF
TRBJ2-4 | - | TRBV4-2 | - | TGTGCCAGCAGCCAAGGGGACGCCGACATTCAGTACTTC | CASSQGDADIQYF
TRBJ1-3 | few | TRBV29-1 | - | TGCAGCGTTGAAGATTTCCCAAGACCCGGGGGCACCATATATTTT | CSVEDFPRPGGTIYF
TRBJ2-7 | - | TRBV10-2 | TRBD1 | TGCGCCAGCCAAGACAGGGGCTTTAGCTCCTACGAGCAGTACTTC | CASQDRGFSSYEQYF
TRBJ2-3 | few | TRBV9 | TRBD2 | TGTGCCAGCAGCGCCGGGACTAGAGGTACGGCGCAGTATTTT | CASSAGTRGTAQYF
TRBJ1-5 | many | TRBV28 | - | TGTGCCAGCAGTTCGGCAGACAGAATTAATCAGCCCCAGCATTTT | CASSSADRINQPQHF
TRBJ2-3 | many | TRBV3-1 | TRBD1 | TGTGCCAGCAGCAGGGACAGGCGCACAGATACGCAGTATTTT | CASSRDRRTDTQYF
TRBJ2-7 | - | TRBV5-1 | TRBD1 | TGCGCCAGCCGACAGGGTTTCCACGAGCAGTACTTC | CASRQGFHEQYF
TRBJ2-1 | - | TRBV7-9 | - | TGTGCCAGCAGCCCGAACAGGGAGCAGTTCTTC | CASSPNREQFF
TRBJ2-2 | - | TRBV7-3 | TRBD2 | TGTGCCAGCAGCCCCTACTATTTAGCGGGGGGGATGAACACCGGGGAGCTGTTTTTT | CASSPYYLAGGMNTGELFF
TRBJ2-1 | - | TRBV5-1 | - | TGCGCCAGCAGACAGGGTATGAATGAGCAGTTCTTC | CASRQGMNEQFF
TRBJ1-3 | - | TRBV5-4 | - | TGTGCCAGCAGCTCGGCCCAAGCCGGTGGAAACACCATATATTTT | CASSSAQAGGNTIYF
TRBJ2-3 | - | TRBV10-3 | - | TGTGCCATCAGTGAGTCGCGTACGCAGTATTTT | CAISESRTQYF
TRBJ2-3 | - | TRBV7-2 | - | TGTGCCAGCAGCTTAGATCTCAGAGGGTCAGATACGCAGTATTTT | CASSLDLRGSDTQYF
TRBJ2-5 | many | TRBV5-1 | - | TGCGCCAGCAGCTTGGTCGAGGGCGCAGAGACCCAGTACTTC | CASSLVEGAETQYF
TRBJ1-5 | - | TRBV7-9 | - | TGTGCCAGCAGCTTGGGCCATACAGGGAGGCGTCAGCCCCAGCATTTT | CASSLGHTGRRQPQHF
TRBJ2-2 | many | TRBV5-1 | - | TGCGCCAGCTGCATACAGGGCCCCGGGGAGCTGTTTTTT | CASCIQGPGELFF
TRBJ1-6 | - | TRBV4-2 | - | TGTGCCAGCAGCCAGCCTCAGCAAAGGAATTCACCCCTCCACTTT | CASSQPQQRNSPLHF
TRBJ2-1 | few | TRBV5-6 | - | TGTGCCAGCAGCTTTGGTCCGGAGCAGTTCTTC | CASSFGPEQFF
TRBJ2-5 | - | TRBV20-1 | - | TGCAGTGCTCCCCGGCAGGGTCGGAGTCAAGAGACCCAGTACTTC | CSAPRQGRSQETQYF
TRBJ1-4 | - | TRBV7-9 | - | TGTGCCAGCAGCTCTCTCGAACGGCCCAATGAAAAACTGTTTTTT | CASSSLERPNEKLFF
TRBJ2-3 | - | TRBV21-1 | - | TGTGCCAGCAGCATTCACTCTCAGGGAACAGATACGCAGTATTTT | CASSIHSQGTDTQYF
TRBJ2-3 | - | TRBV4-2 | TRBD1 | TGTGCCAGCAGCCAGGGCAGGGGGCGGGAAGATACGCAGTATTTT | CASSQGRGREDTQYF
TRBJ1-3 | - | TRBV29-1 | - | TGCAGCGTTGCCTTTGCTGGGGGACCCGGAAACACCATATATTTT | CSVAFAGGPGNTIYF
TRBJ2-3 | few | TRBV27 | - | TGTGCCATCTCAAGGAGGGGCACAGATACGCAGTATTTT | CAISRRGTDTQYF
TRBJ1-5 | - | TRBV7-8 | - | TGTGCCAGCAGCTTAGTAGCCCAGCCCCAGCATTTT | CASSLVAQPQHF
TRBJ2-4 | few | TRBV2 | - | TGTGCCAGCGGGTACGCCAAAAACATTCAGTACTTC | CASGYAKNIQYF
TRBJ2-1 | - | TRBV11-3 | TRBD2 | TGTGCCAGCAGCCCCGGGGGGACCCGCTACAATGAGCAGTTCTTC | CASSPGGTRYNEQFF
TRBJ1-5 | once | TRBV15 | - | TGTGCCACCAGCAGCCCGGCTCAGCCCCAGCATTTT | CATSSPAQPQHF
TRBJ2-1 | - | TRBV7-7 | - | TGTGCTAGCAGCCCGTCACCGGGGGGCGCCTTTGGTGGGCAGTTCTTC | CASSPSPGGAFGGQFF
TRBJ2-3 | - | TRBV9 | TRBD2 | TGTGCCAGCAGCCCTCAGCGGGGGGCTACAGATACGCAGTATTTT | CASSPQRGATDTQYF
TRBJ1-1 | - | TRBV6-2/TRBV6-3 | - | TGTGCCAGCAGTTACCCGCAGTCCGACATGAGGTATACTGAAGCTTTCTTT | CASSYPQSDMRYTEAFF
TRBJ2-2 | - | TRBV18 | - | TGTGCCAGCTCACCATCAGGGGTTCTCACCGGGGAGCTGTTTTTT | CASSPSGVLTGELFF
TRBJ2-4 | few | TRBV7-9 | TRBD1 | TGTGCCAGCAGCTTCGGTGACAGGGCTGACATTCAGTACTTC | CASSFGDRADIQYF
TRBJ1-5 | - | TRBV15 | TRBD1 | TGTGCCACCAGCAGAGGACAGGGGAATCAGCCCCAGCATTTT | CATSRGQGNQPQHF
TRBJ2-1 | once | TRBV20-1 | - | TGCAGTGCTAGAGCGGACTACAATGAGCAGTTCTTC | CSARADYNEQFF
TRBJ2-7 | few | TRBV20-1 | - | TGCAGTGCTAGAGATGAACAGTCTTGGCAGTACTTC | CSARDEQSWQYF
TRBJ2-7 | few | TRBV7-2 | - | TGTGCCAGCAGCCGGGGACGTGCTTCCTACGAGCAGTACTTC | CASSRGRASYEQYF
TRBJ2-1 | - | TRBV10-3 | TRBD2 | TGTGCCATCAAGGGTAGCGGGGGCGAGGGGTTCTTC | CAIKGSGGEGFF
TRBJ1-1 | few | TRBV4-3 | TRBD1 | TGCGCCAGCAGCCAACCAGGGGGACGAACTGAAGCTTTCTTT | CASSQPGGRTEAFF
TRBJ2-2 | few | TRBV7-8 | - | TGTGCCAGCAGCTTAGAGCCTTACACCACCGGGGAGCTGTTTTTT | CASSLEPYTTGELFF
TRBJ2-2 | few | TRBV4-1 | - | TGCGCCAGCAGCCAAATCCTCTTCACAGAATACACCGGGGAGCTGTTTTTT | CASSQILFTEYTGELFF
TRBJ2-3 | - | TRBV9 | - | TGTGCCAGCAGCGCACTCAGACTAGATACGCAGTATTTT | CASSALRLDTQYF
TRBJ2-1 | few | TRBV7-3 | TRBD2 | TGTGCCAGCAGCGTGTCCGGGACTAGCGGGGTTCGGGAGCAGTTCTTC | CASSVSGTSGVREQFF
TRBJ1-1 | few | TRBV6-5 | - | TGTGCCAGCAGTCGAACGGTGAACACTGAAGCTTTCTTT | CASSRTVNTEAFF
TRBJ1-1 | - | TRBV24-1 | TRBD1 | TGTGCCACCAGTGATTTTAACCGACAGGGCCGGGACACTGAAGCTTTCTTT | CATSDFNRQGRDTEAFF
TRBJ2-3 | - | TRBV6-2/TRBV6-3 | - | TGTGCCAGCATGGCGGGGGCCTGGTTAGGTCCGTATTTT | CASMAGAWLGPYF
TRBJ1-6 | few | TRBV7-2 | - | TGTGCCAGCGCCAGGGATTCCTATAATTCACCCCTCCACTTT | CASARDSYNSPLHF
TRBJ1-2 | - | TRBV4-3 | - | TGCGCCAGCAGCCCAGAGGTGGCAGAAAACTATGGCTACACCTTC | CASSPEVAENYGYTF
TRBJ2-1 | - | TRBV24-1 | - | TGTGCCACCAGTGACCCCGGGCTGGGGGGCGTCTCCCATGAGCAGTTCTTC | CATSDPGLGGVSHEQFF
TRBJ1-5 | few | TRBV6-2/TRBV6-3 | TRBD1 | TGTGCCAGCAGCCGCGTCCCGGGACAGGGACAGCCCCAGCATTTT | CASSRVPGQGQPQHF
TRBJ1-5 | - | TRBV20-1 | - | TGCAGTGCTAGAGAAACCGACGGGCAGCCCCAGCATTTT | CSARETDGQPQHF
TRBJ1-3 | few | TRBV7-3 | - | TGTGCCAGCAGCCCTAATCCCGGCACTGGAAACACCATATATTTT | CASSPNPGTGNTIYF
TRBJ2-2 | many | TRBV7-9 | - | TGTGCCAGCAGGAAAAACCGAGACGGCGACACCGGGGAGCTGTTTTTT | CASRKNRDGDTGELFF
TRBJ1-2 | - | TRBV9 | - | TGTGCCAGCAGCGTAGCTGAGGGGGTCGGTGGCTACACCTTC | CASSVAEGVGGYTF
TRBJ2-1 | many | TRBV20-1 | - | TGCAGTGCTCGCCGCCGGCAGGGGGGGTCCAATGAGCAGTTCTTC | CSARRRQGGSNEQFF
TRBJ2-1 | few | TRBV19 | TRBD2 | TGTGCCAGTAGGGTGGCCGGGGGGGGACCAAATGAGCAGTTCTTC | CASRVAGGGPNEQFF